The present T cell receptor (beta chain) was sequenced within a study of vaccination and CD4 T cells after COVID-19. Sequencing of cultured CD4+ T cell DNA used the Oncomine TCR Beta short-read assay. MiXCR, run by TCRdb on the PCR reads, gives a single entry per CDR3 protein. Of 20,000 to 25,000 distinct CDR3 sequences listed, 30% to 45% are singletons. Time point meaning: late sampling 161 to 241 days after vaccination in three convalescent patients. Specified treatment: approximately 9-day PBMC culture with coronavirus spike peptide pools or control peptides (ViraFEST assay). Regarding this clonotype: Antigen unknown.

This CDR3 has 14 residues. From germline, CDR1 is SGHVS and CDR2 FQNEAQ. Trimming shortened V by 5 bases and J by 4 bases, and 12 bases separated the two germline ends. The material sequenced was CD4+ T cells from blood, cultured in vitro, taken about 7 months after SARS-CoV-2 vaccination. The V call is TRBV7-8, the J call TRBJ1-5; TRBD1 might be the D (5 bases). The receptor comes from a human donor who had recovered from COVID-19. Written as DNA, the CDR3 is TGTGCCAGCAGCCCCACCGGGGGAAATCAGCCCCAGCATTTT. It specifies CASSPTGGNQPQHF.